This T cell receptor (beta chain) was recorded in a study of T cells in Graves' hyperthyroidism and ophthalmopathy. Study-wide results and caveats: Within blood appeared most thyroid clonotypes that had expanded above 0.001.

Details on this clonotype: As yet, its antigen is unknown.

CDR3 length: 15 amino acids. Per germline, CDR1 SGDLS and CDR2 YYNGEE. Trimming left V 0 bases short and J 2 bases short, with 11 bases between. Ophthalmopathy patients all had a Clinical Activity Score of at least 3, a NOSPECS grade of at least 4 and disease under 3 months old. Source material for PBMCs was more than 7.5 ml fresh peripheral blood. TCR beta CDR3 regions were amplified from RNA. TCR CDR3 regions were first amplified by RT-PCR with HTBI primers. TCRdb fed the multiplex PCR reads into MiXCR, producing one record per CDR3 protein. In the table there are 300,000 to 500,000 distinct CDR3 sequences, about 14% of which are singletons.

The chain is built from TRBV9 and TRBJ2-5, with D perhaps matching TRBD1 (6 bases). The sequence derives from a man between 45 and 60 years old with Graves' ophthalmopathy. The specimen was blood. The DNA for the CDR3 is TGTGCCAGCAGCGTAGAGGGACATCAACAAGAGACCCAGTACTTC. Translation gives CASSVEGHQQETQYF.